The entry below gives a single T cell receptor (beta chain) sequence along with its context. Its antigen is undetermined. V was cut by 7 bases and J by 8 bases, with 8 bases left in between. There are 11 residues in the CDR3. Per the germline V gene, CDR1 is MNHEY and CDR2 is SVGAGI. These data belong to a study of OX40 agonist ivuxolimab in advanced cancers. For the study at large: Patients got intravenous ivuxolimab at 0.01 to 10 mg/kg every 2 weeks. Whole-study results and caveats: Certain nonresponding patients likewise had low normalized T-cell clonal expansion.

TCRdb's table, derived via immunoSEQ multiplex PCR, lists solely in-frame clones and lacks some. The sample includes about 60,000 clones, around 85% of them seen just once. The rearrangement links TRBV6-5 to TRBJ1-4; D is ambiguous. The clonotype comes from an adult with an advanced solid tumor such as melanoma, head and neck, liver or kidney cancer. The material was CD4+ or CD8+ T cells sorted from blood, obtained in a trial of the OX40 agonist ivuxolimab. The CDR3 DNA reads TGTGCCAGCACGGAGGGAGAAAAACTGTTTTTT. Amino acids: CASTEGEKLFF.